The 32 T cell receptor beta chains in this list originate from one sample, sequenced in a study of CD8 T cells in ankylosing spondylitis. MiXCR, run by TCRdb on the 5' RACE reads, gives a single entry per CDR3 protein. The profile shows 200,000 to 300,000 distinct CDR3 sequences, roughly a quarter of them singletons. Specimen: blood, either unsorted or a sorted T cell fraction (not recorded which). The receptors here all came from a male donor with ankylosing spondylitis or in good health (not recorded which).

The chain uses TRBV4-1 and TRBJ2-3, with D possibly TRBD1 on 6 matching bases. CDR1 MGHRA and CDR2 YSYEKL come from the germline V gene. The CDR3 extends over 13 amino acids. Deletions cut 7 bases from V and 4 bases from J, with 12 bases between. The DNA of the CDR3 is TGCGCCAGCACCCAGGGGTTAGCAGATACGCAGTATTTT. Encoded protein: CASTQGLADTQYF.

This clonotype has just a few counts. The chain combines TRBV20-1 with TRBJ1-5; D gene unclear. V was clipped by 2 bases and J by 4 bases, with 15 bases between them. The CDR3 length is 15 residues. The V gene's germline CDR1 is DFQATT and CDR2 SNEGSKA (reference sequence). In DNA, the CDR3 is TGCAGTGCTAGAACCCAGGATTATGGAAATCAGCCCCAGCATTTT. This codes for CSARTQDYGNQPQHF.

The chain uses TRBV9 and TRBJ2-1, with 8 bases matching TRBD2. This CDR3 has 17 amino acids. Germline V gene sequence: CDR1 SGDLS, CDR2 YYNGEE. V trimming: 3 bases; J trimming: 6 bases; junction bases outside the gene matches: 14. CDR3 coding DNA: TGTGCCAGCAGCGGTCGTGGAAGTAGCGGGGAGATCAATGAGCAGTTCTTC. Its translation: CASSGRGSSGEINEQFF. The full variable domain, with the rest looked up from reference TRBV9 and TRBJ2-1, is DSGVTQTPKHLITATGQRVTLRCSPRSGDLSVYWYQQSLDQGLQFLIQYYNGEERAKGNILERFSAQQFPDLHSELNLSSLELGDSALYFCASSGRGSSGEINEQFFGPGTRLTVL.

This rearrangement joins TRBV20-1 to TRBJ2-1, with no clear D. Trimming removed 0 bases from V and 4 bases from J, with 4 bases in between. Germline V CDR1 and CDR2: DFQATT, SNEGSKA (reference sequence). The CDR3 length is 12 residues. The CDR3 sequence: CSARESYNEQFF. For the CDR3, the DNA is TGCAGTGCTAGAGAGTCTTACAATGAGCAGTTCTTC.

This chain connects TRBV12-3 or TRBV12-4 to TRBJ2-1, with D perhaps matching TRBD1 (8 bases). This CDR3 is 20 amino acids long. V lost 2 bases and J lost 4, with 27 bases in between. The CDR3 nucleotides are TGTGCCAGCAGTTTAATCAGGGGGGGGACAGGTGGGGCGATTTACAATGAGCAGTTCTTC. Encoded protein: CASSLIRGGTGGAIYNEQFF.

This clonotype has at least ten counts. The rearrangement uses TRBV29-1 and TRBJ2-5, with D tentatively TRBD1 (6 bases). V shed 6 bases and J shed 4 bases, with 18 bases lying between them. Germline CDR1 and CDR2: SQVTM and ANQGSEA. The CDR3 extends over 14 amino acids. The CDR3 bases are TGCAGCGTGGTTGGAAGGGGGAAAACAGAGACCCAGTACTTC. Amino acids: CSVVGRGKTETQYF.

The chain uses TRBV9 and TRBJ2-7, with D perhaps TRBD1 (5 bases). Germline-derived CDR1 and CDR2 are SGDLS and YYNGEE. Trimming left V 6 bases short and J 6 bases short, with 19 bases between. There are 14 residues in the CDR3. CDR3: CASTKGSFSAEQYF. The CDR3 DNA sequence: TGTGCCAGCACGAAGGGGTCCTTCTCCGCCGAGCAGTACTTC.

This chain joins TRBV20-1 and TRBJ1-2, with TRBD1 identical over 8 bases. CDR1 is DFQATT and CDR2 is SNEGSKA in the germline V gene (reference sequence). The V gene end was trimmed by 0 bases and the J gene end by 2 bases; junction bases not matched to a gene: 2. CDR3 length: 14 amino acids. CDR3 DNA sequence: TGCAGTGCTAGAGATAGGACAGGGAACTATGGCTACACCTTC. Residues: CSARDRTGNYGYTF.

The CDR3 DNA is TGCAGTGCTAGACCGCCGGGACGGAGATACGAGCAGTACTTC. Protein product: CSARPPGRRYEQYF. This chain joins TRBV20-1 and TRBJ2-7; tentatively, D is TRBD1 or TRBD2 (5 bases each). The V end lost 2 bases, the J end lost 4 bases, and 15 bases lay between the germline ends. This CDR3 spans 14 amino acids. CDR1 is DFQATT, CDR2 SNEGSKA, per germline (reference sequence).

The chain carries TRBV29-1 and TRBJ1-2, with D maybe TRBD1 (5 bases). The CDR3 runs to 15 residues. Trimming stripped 0 bases from V and 8 bases from J, with 19 bases between. Germline V lookup: CDR1 SQVTM, CDR2 ANQGSEA. CDR3 coding DNA: TGCAGCGTTGAAGATGTGGGTACCCGGGGCGGAGGCTACACCTTC. It is translated as CSVEDVGTRGGGYTF.

This chain links TRBV6-4 with TRBJ2-3; tentative D call: TRBD1 (5 bases). V gave up 3 bases and J gave up 2 bases, with 9 bases separating them. The V gene's germline CDR1 is MRHNA and CDR2 SNTAGT. The CDR3 is 14 amino acids. The CDR3 sequence is CASSEEGVTDTQYF. The CDR3 nucleotides read TGTGCCAGCAGTGAAGAAGGGGTCACAGATACGCAGTATTTT.

The CDR3 is CASSFRGFYNEQFF. The CDR3 region has the DNA TGTGCCAGCAGTTTCAGGGGATTCTACAATGAGCAGTTCTTC. This sequence joins TRBV12-3 or TRBV12-4 and TRBJ2-1, with D perhaps TRBD1 (6 bases). V was shortened by 3 bases and J by 3 bases, with 9 bases between the two germline ends. The length of the CDR3 is 14 residues.

This clonotype was detected a few times. This chain uses TRBV11-1 with TRBJ2-3, with 8 nucleotides matching TRBD1. CDR1 and CDR2 from the germline V gene are SGHAT and FQDESV (reference sequence). The V gene end was trimmed by 6 bases and the J gene end by 0 bases; junction bases not matched to a gene: 5. CDR3 size: 15 residues. CDR3 sequence (DNA): TGTGCCAGCAGTCATTACAGGGGGAGCACAGATACGCAGTATTTT. Its protein is CASSHYRGSTDTQYF.

This chain connects TRBV20-1 to TRBJ2-3; D not resolved. The CDR3 is 14 amino acids. From germline, CDR1 is DFQATT and CDR2 SNEGSKA (reference sequence). Trimming left V 7 bases short and J 0 bases short, with 14 bases between. CDR3 sequence: CSVLKSGSTDTQYF. In DNA form, the CDR3 reads TGCAGTGTACTAAAGTCCGGCAGCACAGATACGCAGTATTTT.

This clonotype appeared many times. The V gene is TRBV20-1, the J gene TRBJ2-7, with D perhaps TRBD2 (7 bases). CDR1 is DFQATT and CDR2 is SNEGSKA in the germline V gene (reference sequence). The CDR3 runs 13 residues. V gave up 2 bases and J gave up 6 bases, with 14 bases separating them. CDR3 sequence reads: CSARHGGGGEQYF. CDR3 DNA: TGCAGTGCTAGACATGGAGGGGGGGGCGAGCAGTACTTC.

This clonotype was seen a few times. This chain joins TRBV20-1 and TRBJ2-5; 10 nucleotides line up with TRBD1. The CDR3 is 14 amino acids. With 5 bases clipped from V and 7 bases from J, the junction kept 10 bases outside the gene matches. CDR1 DFQATT and CDR2 SNEGSKA come from the germline V gene (reference sequence). Here the CDR3 DNA reads TGCAGTGCTCGGGACAGGGGCAGTGTCGGGACCCAGTACTTC. This encodes CSARDRGSVGTQYF.

This clonotype showed up just a few times. The V call is TRBV20-1, the J call TRBJ1-5; no firm D call. There are 14 residues in the CDR3. The V and J ends lost 1 base and 1 base respectively, with 8 bases between them. Germline V gene sequence: CDR1 DFQATT, CDR2 SNEGSKA (reference sequence). CDR3: CSARGRTSNQPQHF. DNA of the CDR3: TGCAGTGCTAGAGGGCGGACCAGCAATCAGCCCCAGCATTTT.

This clonotype has at least ten counts. The chain has TRBV20-1 and TRBJ2-5; 11 bases are a match to TRBD1. CDR3 length equals 15 residues. The germline CDR1 and CDR2 sequences are DFQATT and SNEGSKA (reference sequence). The J segment lost 5 bases and the V segment lost 5 bases, leaving 10 bases of the junction unmatched. The CDR3 sequence: CSADGQGALSETQYF. CDR3 nucleotide sequence: TGCAGTGCTGATGGACAGGGGGCCTTAAGTGAGACCCAGTACTTC.

The J gene is TRBJ2-1, the V gene TRBV20-1; TRBD2 aligns across 11 bases. CDR3 length: 18 amino acids. The trim removed 1 base at V and 0 bases at J, leaving 8 bases unmatched. Germline V gives CDR1 DFQATT, CDR2 SNEGSKA (reference sequence). The CDR3 sequence is CSARVGLAGGRSYNEQFF. In nucleotides, the CDR3 is TGCAGTGCTAGAGTAGGCCTAGCGGGGGGCCGCTCCTACAATGAGCAGTTCTTC.

This clonotype was seen many times. V and J are TRBV18 and TRBJ2-7; D is possibly TRBD1 (6 bases). CDR1 KGHSH and CDR2 LQKENI come from the germline V gene. This CDR3 region has 18 residues. The V and J ends lost 3 bases and 2 bases respectively, with 23 bases between them. The CDR3 coding sequence is TGTGCCAGCTCACCTTACACCTCCGGGCCCAGGGGTACCTACGAGCAGTACTTC. Translated, it gives CASSPYTSGPRGTYEQYF.

V usage is TRBV27 and J usage is TRBJ2-7, with D tentatively TRBD2 (6 bases). V shed 6 bases and J shed 1 base, with 7 bases lying between them. The CDR3 runs to 12 residues. Germline V CDR1 and CDR2: MNHEY, SMNVEV (reference sequence). The CDR3 nucleotides are TGTGCCAGCAGGGGGGGATCCTACGAGCAGTACTTC. Translation: CASRGGSYEQYF.

This clonotype came up many times. The genes are TRBV24-1 and TRBJ2-7, with D possibly matching TRBD1 (5 bases). CDR1 is KGHDR, CDR2 SFDVKD, per germline. CDR3 length: 15 residues. The V end lost 2 bases, the J end lost 7 bases, and 17 bases lay between the germline ends. CDR3 DNA sequence: TGTGCCACCAGTGATTCTTCCAGGGTCCCCCGAGAGCAGTACTTC. This encodes CATSDSSRVPREQYF.

This clonotype was picked up a small number of times. The J gene is TRBJ1-1, the V gene TRBV12-3 or TRBV12-4; 7 nucleotides match TRBD1. The CDR3 sequence is 13 residues long. Losses at the gene ends were 6 bases for V and 8 bases for J; bases not matched to a gene: 9. The CDR3 loop reads CASRSGTATEAFF. CDR3 DNA sequence: TGTGCCAGCAGGAGCGGGACAGCCACCGAAGCTTTCTTT.

There are a few counts of this clonotype. The rearrangement uses TRBV7-2 and TRBJ1-5; no firm D call. Per germline, CDR1 SGHTA and CDR2 FQGNSA. This CDR3 is 15 amino acids long. Trimming took off 0 bases at V and 0 bases at J, with 6 bases between the two ends. The CDR3: CASSLAHLSNQPQHF. The CDR3 nucleotides read TGTGCCAGCAGCTTAGCACACCTTAGCAATCAGCCCCAGCATTTT.

V gene TRBV29-1 combines with J gene TRBJ1-1, with D possibly matching TRBD1 (5 bases). In germline, CDR1 is SQVTM, CDR2 ANQGSEA. The CDR3 is 12 amino acids. V gave up 3 bases and J gave up 8 bases, with 13 bases separating them. The DNA of the CDR3 is TGCAGCGTTGAGGGCCTCGGGGGGGAAGCTTTCTTT. Protein: CSVEGLGGEAFF.

This clonotype was counted at least ten times. V usage is TRBV5-1 and J usage is TRBJ2-2; 7 nucleotides agree with TRBD1. The junction had 4 bases not matched to a gene; V was cut back by 5 bases and J by 3 bases. The V gene's germline CDR1 is SGHRS and CDR2 YFSETQ. The CDR3 spans 14 residues. The CDR3 coding sequence is TGCGCCAGCAGGCGTGACAGGGACACCGGGGAGCTGTTTTTT. Translation: CASRRDRDTGELFF.

This clonotype has a count of ten or more. V is TRBV12-3 or TRBV12-4 and J is TRBJ1-1; 8 nucleotides align to TRBD1. The ends lost 6 bases at V and 1 base at J; junction bases unmatched: 4. The CDR3 sequence is 14 residues long. CDR3 in amino acids: CASSPGQGNTEAFF. CDR3 DNA: TGTGCCAGCAGCCCCGGACAGGGGAACACTGAAGCTTTCTTT.

This clonotype appeared a few times. This chain joins TRBV20-1 and TRBJ2-5; 10 nucleotides align to TRBD2. Germline-derived CDR1 and CDR2 are DFQATT and SNEGSKA (reference sequence). The CDR3 is 15 amino acids. The junction had 10 bases not matched to a gene; V was cut back by 4 bases and J by 5 bases. The CDR3 is CSAILAGEPGETQYF. The CDR3 DNA reads as TGCAGTGCTATTCTAGCGGGGGAGCCCGGGGAGACCCAGTACTTC.

This clonotype was observed at least ten times. The chain combines TRBV12-3 or TRBV12-4 with TRBJ1-4; D is unclear. This CDR3 is built from 15 residues. V lost 5 bases and J 0 bases, leaving 10 bases between the germline ends. Written as DNA, the CDR3 is TGTGCCAGCAGTGGGCGACGGGCAACTAATGAAAAACTGTTTTTT. Encoded protein: CASSGRRATNEKLFF.

Only one count was recorded for this clonotype. This chain connects TRBV2 to TRBJ2-3; D not certain. Deletions cut 6 bases from V and 2 bases from J, with 12 bases between. Germline CDR1 and CDR2: SNHLY and FYNNEI. This CDR3 has 14 residues. CDR3 in amino acids: CASRLTQATDTQYF. CDR3 bases: TGTGCCAGCAGGCTAACCCAGGCCACAGATACGCAGTATTTT.

The chain recombines TRBV4-1 with TRBJ2-6, with D possibly TRBD1 on 6 matching bases. The CDR3 length is 16 residues. The ends were cut back, 3 bases at V and 4 bases at J, with 13 bases in the middle. Germline CDR1 MGHRA, CDR2 YSYEKL. For the CDR3, the DNA is TGCGCCAGCAGCCAGCACAGGGTGCAAGGGGCCAACGTCCTGACTTTC. Its protein is CASSQHRVQGANVLTF.

J is TRBJ2-1 and V is TRBV11-1, with a tentative D call TRBD1 (5 bases). Trimming took 4 bases from V and 4 from J, leaving 20 bases between them. The V gene's germline CDR1 is SGHAT and CDR2 FQDESV (reference sequence). The CDR3 consists of 17 residues. The CDR3 loop is CASSSRSVGLKYNEQFF. For the CDR3, the DNA is TGTGCCAGCAGCTCCCGGTCAGTGGGGCTTAAATACAATGAGCAGTTCTTC. The full variable domain, in which reference TRBV11-1 and TRBJ2-1 provide the parts outside the CDR3, is EAEVAQSPRYKITEKSQAVAFWCDPISGHATLYWYRQILGQGPELLVQFQDESVVDDSQLPKDRFSAERLKGVDSTLKIQPAELGDSAMYLCASSSRSVGLKYNEQFFGPGTRLTVL.